Sequencing of this T cell receptor beta chain was carried out in a study of shared clonotypes between healthy human individuals. CDR3 length: 15 amino acids. Germline V lookup: CDR1 MGHRA, CDR2 YSYEKL. Trimming pared 4 bases from V and 2 bases from J, leaving 15 bases between. Sorted-subset replicate PCR reactions were performed with about 200 ng DNA, corresponding to roughly 30,000 T cell genomes. Assay used: immunoSEQ multiplex PCR; TCRdb lists only in-frame clones, some missing. The sample shows about 1.5 million clones, under 99% of them seen only once. Only Caucasian adults living in Nashville, Tennessee made up the donor group.

The sample taken for sequencing was naive CD4+ T cells sorted from blood. Indicated subset: CD45RA+ positively selected. V gene TRBV4-1 combines with J gene TRBJ2-7; D may be TRBD1 (5 bases). This sequence originates from a man under 40 in good health. CDR3: CASSPRTQGTYEQYF. CDR3 DNA: TGCGCCAGCAGCCCAAGAACGCAGGGTACCTACGAGCAGTACTTC.